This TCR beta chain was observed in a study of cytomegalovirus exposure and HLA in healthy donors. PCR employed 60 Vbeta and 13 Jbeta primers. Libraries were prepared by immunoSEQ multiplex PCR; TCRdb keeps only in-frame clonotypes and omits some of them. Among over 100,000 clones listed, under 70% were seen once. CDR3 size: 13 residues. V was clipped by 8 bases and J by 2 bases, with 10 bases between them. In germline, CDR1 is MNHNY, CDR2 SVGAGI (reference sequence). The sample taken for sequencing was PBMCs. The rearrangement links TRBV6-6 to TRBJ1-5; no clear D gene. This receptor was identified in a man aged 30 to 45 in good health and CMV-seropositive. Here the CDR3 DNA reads TGTGCCAGCGGGGAGTACGGCAATCAGCCCCAGCATTTT. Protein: CASGEYGNQPQHF.